This TCR beta chain was obtained from a study of cytomegalovirus exposure and HLA in healthy donors. PCR primers comprised 60 Vbeta and 13 Jbeta primers. TCRdb's copy holds only in-frame clones and misses some; the assay was immunoSEQ multiplex PCR. The data show 75,000 to 95,000 clones, roughly 70% seen once. The germline gives CDR1 SNHLY, CDR2 FYNNEI. This CDR3 spans 14 amino acids. Trimming left V 6 bases short and J 3 bases short, with 14 bases between. The donors gave bone marrow, and they were healthy. The TCR originated in a man aged 45 to 65 in good health and CMV-seronegative. This chain links TRBV2 with TRBJ2-5, with D perhaps TRBD2 (6 bases). What was sequenced was PBMCs. The CDR3: CASSERVGKETQYF. The CDR3, as DNA: TGTGCCAGCAGCGAGCGGGTTGGAAAAGAGACCCAGTACTTC.